The 10 T cell receptor beta chains below come from one sample, sequenced in a study of T cell responses to AZD1222 COVID-19 vaccine. Assay used: immunoSEQ multiplex PCR; TCRdb lists only in-frame clones, some missing. The data show about 120,000 clones, under 95% seen once. Source: peripheral blood, taken on day 0 of AZD1222 vaccination. Receptor source: an adult in good health.

The chain carries TRBV5-4 and TRBJ2-5, with D perhaps matching TRBD1 or TRBD2 (5 bases each). CDR3 length: 13 amino acids. The V gene lost 6 bases and the J gene lost 5 bases, with 14 bases spanning the gap. Germline V gene data show CDR1 as SGHNT and CDR2 as YYREEE (reference sequence). For the CDR3, the DNA is TGTGCCAGCACCCCACCGGGGCAGGAGACCCAGTACTTC. Translation: CASTPPGQETQYF.

The chain has TRBV6-5 and TRBJ2-7; 7 bases are a match to TRBD1. The CDR3 has 15 amino acids. The V segment lost 2 bases and the J segment 7 bases; nucleotides outside the gene matches: 11. Germline assignment: CDR1 MNHEY and CDR2 SVGAGI. CDR3 in amino acids: CASSYEGAVPGEQYF. As DNA, the CDR3 is TGTGCCAGCAGTTACGAGGGGGCTGTACCGGGGGAGCAGTACTTC.

The chain is built from TRBV6-5 and TRBJ2-7; D is possibly TRBD2 (7 bases). The CDR3 extends over 15 amino acids. Germline V gene lookup returns CDR1 MNHEY and CDR2 SVGAGI. Trimming stripped 7 bases from V and 4 bases from J, with 20 bases between. This chain's CDR3 is CASTVGGVITYEQYF. The CDR3 region has the DNA TGTGCCAGCACCGTAGGGGGGGTTATTACTTACGAGCAGTACTTC.

This clone was seen a single time. The chain uses TRBV9 and TRBJ2-7; tentatively, D is TRBD1 (6 bases). The CDR3 loop spans 13 amino acids. The V gene lost 0 bases and the J gene lost 6 bases, with 10 bases spanning the gap. The germline CDR1 and CDR2 sequences are SGDLS and YYNGEE. CDR3 in DNA: TGTGCCAGCAGCGTAGCGGGCAGGGGCGAGCAGTACTTC. Its protein product is CASSVAGRGEQYF.

The chain carries TRBV28 and TRBJ1-1; D is undetermined. The CDR3 totals 15 residues. Trimming took off 3 bases at V and 0 bases at J, with 11 bases between the two ends. Germline V gene lookup returns CDR1 MDHEN and CDR2 SYDVKM. The CDR3 bases are TGTGCCAGCAGTTTTGTGGAGAGCATGAACACTGAAGCTTTCTTT. It is translated as CASSFVESMNTEAFF.

V usage is TRBV7-9 and J usage is TRBJ1-2, with D perhaps matching TRBD1 (6 bases). Between the trimmed V and J ends, which lost 8 bases and 4 bases, there was a span of 14 bases. This CDR3 spans 13 amino acids. The germline CDR1 and CDR2 sequences are SEHNR and FQNEAQ (reference sequence). DNA for the CDR3: TGTGCCAGCGCATTAACAGGGCCCTATGGCTACACCTTC. Protein product: CASALTGPYGYTF. Using reference TRBV7-9 and TRBJ1-2 for the parts outside the CDR3, the full variable domain is DTGVSQNPRHKITKRGQNVTFRCDPISEHNRLYWYRQTLGQGPEFLTYFQNEAQLEKSRLLSDRFSAERPKGSFSTLEIQRTEQGDSAMYLCASALTGPYGYTFGSGTRLTVV.

This sequence joins TRBV29-1 and TRBJ2-3, with TRBD1 matching 8 bases. Germline V gene sequence: CDR1 SQVTM, CDR2 ANQGSEA. The CDR3 is 14 amino acids. V lost 6 bases, J lost 2 bases, and 7 bases stayed unmatched. The CDR3 DNA sequence: TGCAGCGTCCCAGACAGGGGATTCACAGATACGCAGTATTTT. Protein product: CSVPDRGFTDTQYF.

This clone was picked up one time. The chain recombines TRBV15 with TRBJ2-7; TRBD2 is a possible D gene (5 bases). The germline V gene encodes CDR1 LNHNV and CDR2 YYDKDF (reference sequence). The CDR3 has 15 amino acids. V gave up 5 bases and J gave up 2 bases, with 16 bases separating them. For the CDR3, the DNA is TGTGCCACCAGCCCCGGGTGGAGAGGGACCTACGAGCAGTACTTC. Protein: CATSPGWRGTYEQYF.

In regard to this clone: The sample holds other DNA sequences that translate to the same CDR3. V usage is TRBV10-1 and J usage is TRBJ1-2, with unresolved D. This CDR3 contains 13 residues. Trimming shortened V by 3 bases and J by 4 bases, and 9 bases separated the two germline ends. Germline V gene lookup returns CDR1 WNHNN and CDR2 SYGVQD (reference sequence). This chain's CDR3 is CASSEGRSYGYTF. In nucleotides, the CDR3 is TGCGCCAGCAGTGAAGGCCGATCCTATGGCTACACCTTC.

This chain connects TRBV19 to TRBJ1-2; unclear D gene. V lost 5 bases, J lost 7 bases, and 14 bases lay in between. This CDR3 has 13 residues. The germline V gene encodes CDR1 LNHDA and CDR2 SQIVND (reference sequence). The CDR3 DNA sequence: TGTGCCAGTAGTTTATCGAACGGCGGTGGCTACACCTTC. Amino acids: CASSLSNGGGYTF.